This T cell receptor (beta chain) was profiled in a study of OX40 agonist ivuxolimab in advanced cancers. The study's findings and limits: Clonal expansion was among the lowest in partial responders at 0.1-3.0 mg/kg, especially CD8+.

The repertoire was sequenced with immunoSEQ multiplex PCR; TCRdb's copy has only in-frame clones and lacks some. The table shows 40,000 to 50,000 clones, with approximately 91% occurring only once. Notes on this clone: Its antigen remains unknown.

Sequencing used CD4+ or CD8+ T cells sorted from blood, obtained in a trial of the OX40 agonist ivuxolimab. This clonotype was obtained from an adult with an advanced solid tumor such as melanoma, head and neck, liver or kidney cancer.

The CDR3 bases are TGTGCCAGCAGTTCGTGGACAGGGGGCACCTACGAGCAGTACTTC. Translation gives CASSSWTGGTYEQYF. The rearrangement links TRBV6-6 to TRBJ2-7; 11 bases agree with TRBD1. V lost 4 bases and J lost 2; bases outside the gene matches: 4. The germline CDR1 and CDR2 sequences are MNHNY and SVGAGI (reference sequence). The CDR3 extends over 15 amino acids.